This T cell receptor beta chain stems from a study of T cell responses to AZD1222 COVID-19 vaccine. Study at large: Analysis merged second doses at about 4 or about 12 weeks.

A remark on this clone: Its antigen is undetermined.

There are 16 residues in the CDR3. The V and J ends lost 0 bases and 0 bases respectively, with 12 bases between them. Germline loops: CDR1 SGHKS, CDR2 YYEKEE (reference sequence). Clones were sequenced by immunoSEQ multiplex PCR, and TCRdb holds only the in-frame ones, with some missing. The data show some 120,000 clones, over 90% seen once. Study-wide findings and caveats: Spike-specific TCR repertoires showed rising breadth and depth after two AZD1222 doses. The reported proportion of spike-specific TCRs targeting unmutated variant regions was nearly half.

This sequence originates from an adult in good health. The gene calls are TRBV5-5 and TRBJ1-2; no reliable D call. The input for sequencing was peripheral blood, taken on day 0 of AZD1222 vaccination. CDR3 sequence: CASSLGGPHPNYGYTF. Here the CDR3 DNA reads TGTGCCAGCAGCTTGGGTGGGCCCCACCCTAACTATGGCTACACCTTC. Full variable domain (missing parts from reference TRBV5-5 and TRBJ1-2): DAGVTQSPTHLIKTRGQQVTLRCSPISGHKSVSWYQQVLGQGPQFIFQYYEKEERGRGNFPDRFSARQFPNYSSELNVNALLLGDSALYLCASSLGGPHPNYGYTFGSGTRLTVV.